The following is a T cell receptor beta chain sequence with its context. The target antigen is unknown. Each CDR3 protein is one row after TCRdb ran MiXCR on the RT-PCR reads. Seen here are hundreds of thousands of distinct CDR3 sequences, approximately 17% observed once, and the top ten hold roughly 3%. These data come from a study of response to subunit inactivated influenza vaccine. General study findings and limits: Every seasonal influenza vaccination brings in few new T cells, the authors suggested.

The receptor was derived from a man between 50 and 70 years old who received an inactivated influenza vaccine. The source was CD4+ T cells sorted from PBMCs, collected about 24 months after vaccination.

As DNA, the CDR3 is TGTGCCACCAGTGCCCAAAGAGGGGGACGCACAGATACGCAGTATTTT. Amino acids: CATSAQRGGRTDTQYF. The chain combines TRBV24-1 with TRBJ2-3; D may be TRBD1 (6 bases). The CDR3 length is 16 residues. Trimming cost V 5 bases and J 1 base, with 15 bases left between them. Germline loops: CDR1 KGHDR, CDR2 SFDVKD.